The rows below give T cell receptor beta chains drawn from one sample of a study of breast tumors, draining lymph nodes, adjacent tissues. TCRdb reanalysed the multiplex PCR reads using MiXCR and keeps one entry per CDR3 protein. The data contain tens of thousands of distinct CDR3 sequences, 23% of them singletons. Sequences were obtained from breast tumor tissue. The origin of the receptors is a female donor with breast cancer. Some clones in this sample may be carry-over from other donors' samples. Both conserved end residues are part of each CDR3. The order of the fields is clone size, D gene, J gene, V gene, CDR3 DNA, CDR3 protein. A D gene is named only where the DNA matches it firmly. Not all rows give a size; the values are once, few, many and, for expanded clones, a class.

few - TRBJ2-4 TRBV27 TGTGCCAGCAGTCCGACACTAGCCAAAAACATTCAGTACTTC CASSPTLAKNIQYF
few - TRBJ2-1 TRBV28 TGTGCCAGCAGTTTAGATAGGGCTGCCTACAATGAGCAGTTCTTC CASSLDRAAYNEQFF
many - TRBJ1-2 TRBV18 TGTGCCAGCTCCACTGGAAGACAGAACTATGGCTACACCTTC CASSTGRQNYGYTF
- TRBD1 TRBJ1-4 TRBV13 TGTGCCAGCAGCCTAAGCACCAACAGGGGGTGGGAAAAACTGTTTTTT CASSLSTNRGWEKLFF
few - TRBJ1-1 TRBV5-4 TGTGCCAGCAGCTGGGACACAGGGAACACTGAAGCTTTCTTT CASSWDTGNTEAFF
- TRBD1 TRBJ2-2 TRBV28 TGTGCCAGCAGTAACCGGGACAGGGGGTGGCCCGGGGAGCTGTTTTTT CASSNRDRGWPGELFF
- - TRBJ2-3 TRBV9 TGTGCCAGCAGCGTAGGTCCGGGAGTAGATACGCAGTATTTT CASSVGPGVDTQYF
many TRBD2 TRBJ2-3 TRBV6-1 TGTGCCAGCAGTGTGGCTAGCGGGAGCTATGACGATACGCAGTATTTT CASSVASGSYDDTQYF
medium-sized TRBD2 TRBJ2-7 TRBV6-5 TGTGCCAGCAGTTACCGGACTAGCGGGACCTACGAGCAGTACTTC CASSYRTSGTYEQYF
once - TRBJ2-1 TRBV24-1 TGTGCCACCAGTGATACTAGGATCGATGAGCAGTTCTTC CATSDTRIDEQFF
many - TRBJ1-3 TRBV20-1 TGCAGTGCTAGAGAACCTTACAATGACGGAAACACCATATATTTT CSAREPYNDGNTIYF
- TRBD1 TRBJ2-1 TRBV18 TGTGCCAGCTCAAATAGGCGGACAGGTTACAATGAGCAGTTCTTC CASSNRRTGYNEQFF
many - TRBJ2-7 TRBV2 TGTGCCAGCAGTATAAAAACAGGGAACGAGCAGTACTTC CASSIKTGNEQYF
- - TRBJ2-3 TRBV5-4 TGTGCCAGCTCCCGTGGGGGCACAGATACGCAGTATTTT CASSRGGTDTQYF
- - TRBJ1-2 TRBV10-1 TGCGCCAGCAGTGAGGGGGGGGCGACGTATGGCTACACCTTC CASSEGGATYGYTF
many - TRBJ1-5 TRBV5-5 TGTGCCAGCAGCGGAGCAGGGGTCGGGCAGCCCCAGCATTTT CASSGAGVGQPQHF
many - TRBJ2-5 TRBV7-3 TGTGCCAGCAGGCCTAGGGGGGGGCCCTACGAGACCCAGTACTTC CASRPRGGPYETQYF
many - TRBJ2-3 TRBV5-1 TGCGCCAGCAGCCTGGGGGTCTACCTGAGCACAGATACGCAGTATTTT CASSLGVYLSTDTQYF
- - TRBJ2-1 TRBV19 TGTGCCAGTAGTAGGTACATCAAGCAGTTCTTC CASSRYIKQFF
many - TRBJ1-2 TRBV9 TGTGCCAGCAGCGTAGGCCCAGGGATAAACTATGGCTACACCTTC CASSVGPGINYGYTF
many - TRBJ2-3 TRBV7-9 TGTGCCAGCAGTCCGAATACAGGGAAAGAACGGGGGGAACGGTCAGATACGCAGTATTTT CASSPNTGKERGERSDTQYF
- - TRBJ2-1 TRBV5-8 TGTGCCAGCAGCTTGGACTTTAATGAGCAGTTCTTC CASSLDFNEQFF
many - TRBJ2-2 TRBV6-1 TGTGCCAGCAGTGCCCCGCTAGCTACCGGGGAGCTGTTTTTT CASSAPLATGELFF
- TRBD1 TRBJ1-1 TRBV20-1 TGCAGTGCTACGAGGACAGGAGGAAACACTGAAGCTTTCTTT CSATRTGGNTEAFF
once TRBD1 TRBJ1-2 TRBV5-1 TGCGCCAGCAGCGGAGCAGGGACAGGGTCTCTGGATGGCCACACCTTC CASSGAGTGSLDGHTF
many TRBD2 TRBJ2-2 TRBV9 TGTGCCAGCAGCGTAGAACTAGCGACCAACACCGGGGAGCTGTTTTTT CASSVELATNTGELFF
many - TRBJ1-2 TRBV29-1 TGCAGCGTCAACGGTGGCAGCCTAAACTATGGCTACACCTTC CSVNGGSLNYGYTF
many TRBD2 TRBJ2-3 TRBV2 TGTGCCAGCTATAGCGGGGGGGGCACAGATACGCAGTATTTT CASYSGGGTDTQYF
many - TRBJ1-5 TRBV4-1 TGCGCCAGCAGCCAATACAGTCAGAAGGGCAATCAGCCCCAGCATTTT CASSQYSQKGNQPQHF
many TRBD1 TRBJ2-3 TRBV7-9 TGTGCCAGCAGCTTAGCCTTAACAGGGGACGAGACAGATACGCAGTATTTT CASSLALTGDETDTQYF